Shown below are 32 T cell receptor beta chains from a single sample sequenced in a study of T cell responses to AZD1222 COVID-19 vaccine (dated by TCRdb to about 2021). The library was built by means of the immunoSEQ multiplex PCR assay. The source is immuneACCESS, and TCRdb retained only in-frame sequences with V and J called. Part of the clones is not carried over; for the studies checked, unresolved V genes explain less than half of this, and the remainder is unexplained. The sample table lists around 84,000 clones, about 91% of them with a count of one. The ten largest clones represent 10% of the sample. What the time point label conveys for this sample: baseline before first vaccination. Explained via the paper, the treatment or condition label denotes: meningococcal conjugate vaccine given as trial control. The material was peripheral blood, obtained on day 0 of MenACWY control vaccination. The receptors come from an adult in good health.

This clone was counted between two and nine times. The J gene is TRBJ2-7, the V gene TRBV18; 10 positions agree with TRBD1. This CDR3 contains 16 residues. The ends lost 1 base at V and 3 bases at J; junction bases unmatched: 6. Germline CDR1 KGHSH, CDR2 LQKENI. This CDR3 reads CASSPRRDRGGYEQYF. In nucleotides, the CDR3 is TGTGCCAGCTCACCACGCCGGGACAGGGGAGGCTACGAGCAGTACTTC.

The chain uses TRBV6-5 and TRBJ1-2; unclear D gene. V lost 8 bases, J lost 4 bases, and 8 bases lay in between. This CDR3 contains 11 residues. Germline assignment: CDR1 MNHEY and CDR2 SVGAGI. CDR3 bases: TGTGCCAGCGGGATCAGCTATGGCTACACCTTC. Amino acid sequence: CASGISYGYTF.

As for this clone: A much larger clone differs from this one at a single base, so this may be a read error. The sample contains more than one DNA sequence encoding this CDR3. V usage is TRBV11-3 and J usage is TRBJ2-2; D gene ambiguous. Trimming took off 2 bases at V and 2 bases at J, with 0 bases between the two ends. The CDR3 runs to 12 residues. The V gene's germline CDR1 is SGHNT and CDR2 YENEEA. In DNA, the CDR3 is TGTGCCAGCAGCTTAAACACCGGGGAGCTGTTTTTT. Its translation: CASSLNTGELFF.

The rearrangement uses TRBV2 and TRBJ2-1; the match to TRBD1 covers 11 bases. CDR3 length: 14 amino acids. Germline values: CDR1 SNHLY, CDR2 FYNNEI. Trimming at V came to 6 bases and at J to 8 bases, leaving 6 bases not matched to a gene. The CDR3 DNA is TGTGCCAGCAGAGCCGGGACAGGGGGTGATGAGCAGTTCTTC. Its protein is CASRAGTGGDEQFF.

The V and J genes are TRBV18 and TRBJ1-1, with TRBD1 identical over 10 bases. Losses at the gene ends were 1 base for V and 7 bases for J; bases not matched to a gene: 3. The germline gives CDR1 KGHSH, CDR2 LQKENI. This CDR3 has 14 amino acids. The CDR3 region is CASSPRDRGGEAFF. The CDR3 coding sequence is TGTGCCAGCTCACCACGGGACAGGGGTGGTGAAGCTTTCTTT.

This chain uses TRBV5-1 with TRBJ2-3, with 7 bases identical to TRBD1. Unmatched junction bases numbered 7, after V lost 3 bases and J lost 0 bases. The CDR3 extends over 16 amino acids. Germline V gene data show CDR1 as SGHRS and CDR2 as YFSETQ. This chain's CDR3 is CASSSHRGSSTDTQYF. CDR3 DNA sequence: TGCGCCAGCAGCTCACACAGGGGATCTAGCACAGATACGCAGTATTTT.

The CDR3 loop is CASSYSPGYVRNEQFF. The CDR3 DNA sequence: TGTGCCAGCAGTTACTCACCGGGGTACGTTCGCAATGAGCAGTTCTTC. The rearrangement joins TRBV6-6 to TRBJ2-1, with D possibly being TRBD2 (5 bases). Germline V gene lookup returns CDR1 MNHNY and CDR2 SVGAGI (reference sequence). CDR3 size: 16 residues. V was clipped by 0 bases and J by 6 bases, with 15 bases between them.

The chain employs TRBV5-5 and TRBJ1-5; tentative D call: TRBD1 (5 bases). The CDR3 extends over 13 amino acids. V was clipped by 4 bases and J by 11 bases, with 16 bases between them. Germline V gene lookup returns CDR1 SGHKS and CDR2 YYEKEE (reference sequence). The CDR3 spells CASSRDSLGAQHF. The CDR3 DNA is TGTGCCAGCAGCCGGGACTCGTTGGGGGCCCAGCATTTT.

This clone was detected only once. J is TRBJ1-1 and V is TRBV13; no reliable D call. Germline CDR1 is PRHDT and CDR2 is FYEKMQ (reference sequence). CDR3 length: 12 residues. V dropped 5 bases and J dropped 2 bases, with 6 bases sitting between them. The CDR3 DNA sequence: TGTGCCAGCAGCCCGTCAAACACTGAAGCTTTCTTT. It yields the protein CASSPSNTEAFF.

This clone was counted between two and nine times. This CDR3 reads CASSPGTGGNQPQHF. CDR3 nucleotides: TGCGCCAGCAGCCCAGGGACAGGAGGAAATCAGCCCCAGCATTTT. V and J are TRBV4-1 and TRBJ1-5, with 8 bases aligning to TRBD1. This CDR3 spans 15 amino acids. Germline CDR1 reads MGHRA; CDR2 reads YSYEKL. The V gene end was trimmed by 4 bases and the J gene end by 4 bases; junction bases not matched to a gene: 6.

This chain joins TRBV29-1 and TRBJ1-1; perhaps TRBD1 as D (5 bases). Germline CDR1 and CDR2: SQVTM and ANQGSEA. The CDR3 is made up of 13 amino acids. The V gene lost 6 bases and the J gene lost 0 bases, with 11 bases spanning the gap. DNA of the CDR3: TGCAGCGTCCGTCGGGGGTTGAACACTGAAGCTTTCTTT. Translated, it gives CSVRRGLNTEAFF.

The gene calls are TRBV7-2 and TRBJ2-3; either TRBD1 or TRBD2 may fit D (7 bases each). The ends were cut back, 5 bases at V and 0 bases at J, with 18 bases in the middle. From germline, CDR1 is SGHTA and CDR2 FQGNSA. CDR3 length: 17 residues. CDR3 nucleotides: TGTGCCAGCAGCCTCAGGGGGGCGGGGGATAGCACAGATACGCAGTATTTT. Amino acids: CASSLRGAGDSTDTQYF.

J is TRBJ1-1 and V is TRBV6-5; unclear D gene. With 4 bases removed from V and 5 bases from J, the gap between germline ends came to 17 bases. Germline V CDR1 and CDR2: MNHEY, SVGAGI. The CDR3 is 15 residues long. The CDR3 is CASSSWSGVVTEAFF. For the CDR3, the DNA is TGTGCCAGCAGTTCCTGGAGTGGGGTAGTAACTGAAGCTTTCTTT.

In its sample, this clone ranks as medium-sized. The chain has TRBV19 and TRBJ1-3, with 7 bases that match TRBD1. Germline assignment: CDR1 LNHDA and CDR2 SQIVND (reference sequence). The CDR3 sequence is 15 residues long. J was trimmed by 1 base and V by 5 bases; bases with no gene match: 5. This chain's CDR3 is CASSLHRGSGNTIYF. The CDR3 coding sequence is TGTGCCAGTAGTCTCCACAGGGGTTCTGGAAACACCATATATTTT.

The chain is built from TRBV11-2 and TRBJ2-2; TRBD2 matches 9 bases. This CDR3 comprises 16 residues. V trimming: 0 bases; J trimming: 6 bases; junction bases outside the gene matches: 5. Germline CDR1 and CDR2: SGHAT and FQNNGV. The CDR3 sequence is CASSLEASGAAGELFF. CDR3 nucleotide sequence: TGTGCCAGCAGCTTAGAGGCTAGCGGGGCCGCCGGGGAGCTGTTTTTT.

This clone was counted only a few times. The chain couples TRBV19 to TRBJ1-6; a possible D gene is TRBD1 (6 bases). Trimming took 5 bases from V and 0 from J, leaving 11 bases between them. Germline lookup yields CDR1 LNHDA and CDR2 SQIVND (reference sequence). This CDR3 is built from 16 residues. The chain's CDR3 is CASSPDRSSYNSPLHF. The CDR3 nucleotides read TGTGCCAGTAGTCCAGACAGGAGCTCCTATAATTCACCCCTCCACTTT.

Concerning this clone itself: The junction shows a germline mismatch at one end, possibly a read error. This sequence joins TRBV6-2 or TRBV6-3 and TRBJ1-2; D may be TRBD1 (5 bases). The CDR3 totals 13 residues. Germline CDR1 and CDR2: MNHEY and SVGEGT. The CDR3 spells CASSYVRDYGYTF. CDR3 bases: TGTGCCAGCAGTTACGTTAGGGACTACGGCTACACCTTC.

The J gene is TRBJ2-5, the V gene TRBV5-1, with unresolved D. Germline CDR1 SGHRS, CDR2 YFSETQ. The V gene lost 3 bases and the J gene lost 2 bases, with 17 bases spanning the gap. The CDR3 has 16 amino acids. The CDR3 spells CASSSLDFLGQETQYF. CDR3 in DNA: TGCGCCAGCAGCTCCCTTGACTTTCTGGGGCAAGAGACCCAGTACTTC.

This chain joins TRBV2 and TRBJ1-1, with D uncertain. With 7 bases removed from V and 3 bases from J, the gap between germline ends came to 18 bases. Germline V gene lookup returns CDR1 SNHLY and CDR2 FYNNEI. The CDR3 contains 15 residues. The CDR3 bases are TGTGCCAGCATCTTGGAGTGGTATGGAGACACTGAAGCTTTCTTT. This encodes CASILEWYGDTEAFF. Supplemented by reference TRBV2 and TRBJ1-1, the full variable domain reads EPEVTQTPSHQVTQMGQEVILRCVPISNHLYFYWYRQILGQKVEFLVSFYNNEISEKSEIFDDQFSVERPDGSNFTLKIRSTKLEDSAMYFCASILEWYGDTEAFFGQGTRLTVV.

The rearrangement joins TRBV19 to TRBJ1-5; 7 nucleotides line up with TRBD1. V was pared by 7 bases and J by 6 bases, with 9 bases of the junction left unmatched. The germline V gene encodes CDR1 LNHDA and CDR2 SQIVND (reference sequence). This CDR3 spans 14 amino acids. This CDR3 is CASTPETGIQPQHF. CDR3 sequence (DNA): TGTGCCAGTACCCCCGAGACAGGGATTCAGCCCCAGCATTTT.

The count of this clone is one. The J gene is TRBJ2-4, the V gene TRBV15; the D gene is possibly TRBD1 (5 bases). This CDR3 spans 18 amino acids. The V and J ends lost 1 base and 0 bases respectively, with 16 bases between them. CDR1 and CDR2 from the germline V gene are LNHNV and YYDKDF (reference sequence). CDR3 DNA sequence: TGTGCCACCAGCAGAGGCAGAGTCAGGGATTTAGCCAAAAACATTCAGTACTTC. It is translated as CATSRGRVRDLAKNIQYF.

The chain has TRBV7-2 and TRBJ1-6; D call uncertain. Germline V gene lookup returns CDR1 SGHTA and CDR2 FQGNSA. Trimming left V 1 base short and J 2 bases short, with 12 bases between. The CDR3 is made up of 17 amino acids. The CDR3 DNA sequence: TGTGCCAGCAGCTTAGATAGTTCGCCTGCCTATAATTCACCCCTCCACTTT. Protein: CASSLDSSPAYNSPLHF.

The gene calls are TRBV15 and TRBJ2-1, with D unresolved. The CDR3 is 17 amino acids. Trimming stripped 5 bases from V and 0 bases from J, with 17 bases between. Germline V gives CDR1 LNHNV, CDR2 YYDKDF (reference sequence). CDR3 nucleotide sequence: TGTGCCACCAGCCCCCGAAACAGCCTTCGCTCCTACAATGAGCAGTTCTTC. Translating it yields CATSPRNSLRSYNEQFF.

The chain combines TRBV5-1 with TRBJ2-3; D assignment may be TRBD1 or TRBD2 (6 bases each). CDR1 and CDR2 from the germline V gene are SGHRS and YFSETQ. This CDR3 is built from 14 residues. V was pared by 4 bases and J by 6 bases, with 15 bases between. The CDR3 loop reads CASSVSGAVDTQYF. CDR3 DNA sequence: TGCGCCAGCAGCGTTTCGGGGGCAGTGGATACGCAGTATTTT.

V and J are TRBV19 and TRBJ1-1, with TRBD1 as a possible D gene (5 bases). Trimming removed 7 bases at V and 0 bases at J, with 12 bases between. This CDR3 has 14 amino acids. Germline CDR1 is LNHDA and CDR2 is SQIVND (reference sequence). Written as DNA, the CDR3 is TGTGCCAGTACCCCGGGACGGATGAACACTGAAGCTTTCTTT. Its protein product is CASTPGRMNTEAFF.

The rearrangement uses TRBV27 and TRBJ1-6; unclear D gene. The CDR3 totals 13 residues. Looked up from germline, CDR1 is MNHEY and CDR2 is SMNVEV (reference sequence). V was shortened by 7 bases and J by 0 bases, with 4 bases between the two germline ends. CDR3 protein: CASKSSYNSPLHF. CDR3 sequence (DNA): TGTGCCAGCAAGAGCTCCTATAATTCACCCCTCCACTTT.

This chain connects TRBV7-9 to TRBJ2-7; perhaps TRBD1 as D (5 bases). CDR3 length: 14 residues. The V end was cut by 4 bases, the J end by 1 base, with 11 bases between. Germline values: CDR1 SEHNR, CDR2 FQNEAQ (reference sequence). The CDR3 sequence: CASSYSAGSYEQYF. The CDR3 DNA follows: TGTGCCAGCAGCTATTCAGCAGGGTCCTACGAGCAGTACTTC.

This clone showed up just once. This chain connects TRBV12-3 or TRBV12-4 to TRBJ1-2; TRBD1 might be the D (6 bases). The CDR3 loop spans 13 amino acids. The ends were cut back, 10 bases at V and 4 bases at J, with 16 bases in the middle. CDR3 protein: CATRDNAAYGYTF. CDR3 DNA: TGTGCCACAAGGGACAACGCGGCCTATGGCTACACCTTC.

The rearrangement links TRBV5-6 to TRBJ1-5, with 9 bases fitting TRBD1. This CDR3 is 16 amino acids long. The germline V gene encodes CDR1 SGHDT and CDR2 YYEEEE. With 4 bases clipped from V and 0 bases from J, the junction kept 5 bases outside the gene matches. The CDR3 nucleotides read TGTGCCAGCAGCGTACGGACAGGGGATAGCAATCAGCCCCAGCATTTT. Protein: CASSVRTGDSNQPQHF.

This clone was found once. The chain carries TRBV19 and TRBJ2-3; D unclear. The CDR3 spans 13 residues. The germline V gene has CDR1 LNHDA and CDR2 SQIVND (reference sequence). V dropped 3 bases and J dropped 4 bases, with 8 bases sitting between them. For the CDR3, the DNA is TGTGCCAGTAGTATGGGGTGGGCAGATACGCAGTATTTT. Amino acid sequence: CASSMGWADTQYF.

The chain is built from TRBV4-3 and TRBJ2-7; 8 nucleotides line up with TRBD1. J lost 3 bases, V lost 3 bases, and 4 bases had no gene match. The CDR3 runs 14 residues. Germline CDR1 LGHNA, CDR2 YSLEER. Here the CDR3 reads CASSQGDRGYEQYF. CDR3 coding DNA: TGCGCCAGCAGCCAGGGCGACAGGGGCTACGAGCAGTACTTC.

The rearrangement uses TRBV19 and TRBJ1-2; tentatively, D is TRBD1 (5 bases). V was cut by 7 bases and J by 6 bases, with 27 bases left in between. The CDR3 covers 17 residues. Per the germline V gene, CDR1 is LNHDA and CDR2 is SQIVND (reference sequence). The CDR3 bases are TGTGCCAGTAAGGGACCAGGGACGGACCTTCGAGTTAATGGCTACACCTTC. Its protein product is CASKGPGTDLRVNGYTF.